A selection of T cell receptor beta chains follows, all from one sample in a study of PD-L1 blockade in urothelial cancer. Method: immunoSEQ multiplex PCR; TCRdb's copy keeps in-frame clones and lacks some. The top ten hold around 14% of the sample, which has under 70,000 clones, roughly 87% seen once. The starting material was PBMCs, obtained around atezolizumab (anti-PD-L1) treatment. The receptors were sampled from a man in his 70s with urothelial cancer. Both conserved end residues are part of each CDR3. The D gene is left open where the match is weak. Expanded clones are given a class, and other clones once, few, many or no size at all.

CDR3aa,CDR3nt,d_gene,v_gene,len,abundance,j_gene
CASSPEVRAAYEQYF,TGTGCCAGCAGCCCGGAGGTTAGGGCCGCCTACGAGCAGTACTTC,NA,TRBV5-5,15,NA,TRBJ2-7
CASSAAGGGPYEQYF,TGTGCCAGCAGCGCAGCGGGAGGGGGCCCCTACGAGCAGTACTTC,TRBD2,TRBV4-2,15,NA,TRBJ2-7
CASSAGPGEETQYF,TGTGCCAGCAGCGCCGGACCAGGGGAGGAGACCCAGTACTTC,NA,TRBV9,14,NA,TRBJ2-5
CASSNPTGGVNTEAFF,TGTGCCAGCAGTAACCCTACAGGGGGAGTGAACACTGAAGCTTTCTTT,TRBD1,TRBV27,16,NA,TRBJ1-1
CSVEGQGARGNEKLFF,TGCAGCGTTGAAGGCCAGGGGGCGCGGGGTAATGAAAAACTGTTTTTT,TRBD1,TRBV29-1,16,NA,TRBJ1-4
CASSPTGEEKLFF,TGTGCCAGCAGCCCCACAGGGGAAGAAAAACTGTTTTTT,TRBD1,TRBV5-6,13,NA,TRBJ1-4
CASSWDRGYEKLFF,TGTGCCAGCAGCTGGGACAGGGGGTATGAAAAACTGTTTTTT,TRBD1,TRBV7-9,14,NA,TRBJ1-4
CASSLRGQGGGYTF,TGTGCCAGTAGTCTTCGGGGACAGGGAGGTGGCTACACCTTC,TRBD1,TRBV19,14,NA,TRBJ1-2
CSVATSGALEQYF,TGCAGCGTTGCCACTAGCGGGGCCCTCGAGCAGTACTTC,TRBD2,TRBV29-1,13,NA,TRBJ2-7
CASSLFSGSLVDNEQFF,TGTGCCAGCAGCCTGTTTAGCGGGAGCCTAGTCGACAATGAGCAGTTCTTC,TRBD2,TRBV5-5,17,NA,TRBJ2-1
CASSLGTSGRRRGGEQFF,TGTGCCAGCAGCTTGGGGACTAGCGGGAGGCGGCGGGGTGGTGAGCAGTTCTTC,TRBD2,TRBV5-6,18,few,TRBJ2-1
CASSIGERNPYNEQFF,TGTGCCAGTAGTATAGGGGAGCGGAACCCCTACAATGAGCAGTTCTTC,NA,TRBV19,16,NA,TRBJ2-1
CAWSVRPSTSGSPAEQFF,TGTGCCTGGAGTGTCCGCCCCTCGACTAGCGGGAGCCCCGCTGAGCAGTTCTTC,TRBD2,TRBV30,18,NA,TRBJ2-1
CASSAGTGRTEAFF,TGTGCCAGCAGCGCGGGGACAGGGAGGACTGAAGCTTTCTTT,TRBD1,TRBV9,14,NA,TRBJ1-1
CASSLEASGYNEQFF,TGCGCCAGCAGCTTGGAGGCTAGCGGATACAATGAGCAGTTCTTC,TRBD2,TRBV5-1,15,NA,TRBJ2-1
CASSDRDRGRYEQYF,TGTGCCAGCAGTGACCGGGACAGGGGGCGCTACGAGCAGTACTTC,TRBD1,TRBV2,15,NA,TRBJ2-7
CASTAPGTSGRNEQFF,TGTGCCAGCACCGCCCCCGGGACTAGCGGGAGGAATGAGCAGTTCTTC,TRBD2,TRBV2,16,NA,TRBJ2-1
CASSLGLAGEQYF,TGCGCCAGCAGCTTGGGACTAGCGGGGGAGCAGTACTTC,TRBD2,TRBV5-1,13,NA,TRBJ2-7
CASNQGHYNEQFF,TGTGCCAGCAACCAGGGCCACTACAATGAGCAGTTCTTC,NA,TRBV7-8,13,NA,TRBJ2-1
CASSPYGTEETQYF,TGTGCCAGCTCACCATATGGGACTGAAGAGACCCAGTACTTC,NA,TRBV18,14,NA,TRBJ2-5
CARSFVGCLEGLYQETQYF,TGTGCCAGAAGCTTCGTGGGATGTTTGGAGGGACTGTACCAAGAGACCCAGTACTTC,NA,TRBV5-3,19,once,TRBJ2-5
CASSELAGGGEQFF,TGTGCCAGCAGCGAACTAGCGGGGGGCGGTGAGCAGTTCTTC,TRBD2,TRBV9,14,NA,TRBJ2-1
CASSLGLSTGNGYTF,TGTGCCAGTAGTCTCGGACTCTCCACGGGGAATGGCTACACCTTC,NA,TRBV19,15,NA,TRBJ1-2
CASSQHLGGQRYF,TGCGCCAGCAGCCAACATTTGGGGGGGCAACGGTACTTC,NA,TRBV4-1,13,NA,TRBJ2-7
CASSQLGRRRGTEAFF,TGCGCCAGCAGCCAACTCGGTCGGCGTCGGGGCACTGAAGCTTTCTTT,NA,TRBV4-1,16,few,TRBJ1-1
CASSQIPGQGYEQYF,TGCGCCAGCAGCCAGATACCGGGACAGGGCTACGAGCAGTACTTC,TRBD1,TRBV4-1,15,NA,TRBJ2-7
CASSALYEQFF,TGTGCCAGCAGTGCCCTTTATGAGCAGTTCTTC,NA,TRBV25-1,11,few,TRBJ2-1
CAWSPLTSGTRAGHRYAYF,TGTGCCTGGAGTCCCCTAACTAGCGGGACCCGGGCAGGGCACAGATACGCGTATTTT,TRBD2,TRBV30,19,NA,TRBJ2-3
CASSLTRTGGDEQYF,TGTGCCAGCAGCTTAACTAGGACAGGGGGCGACGAGCAGTACTTC,TRBD1,TRBV7-3,15,NA,TRBJ2-7
CASQLAGGPIGELFF,TGTGCCAGCCAGTTGGCGGGAGGGCCTATCGGGGAGCTGTTTTTT,TRBD2,TRBV27,15,once,TRBJ2-2
CASSFQEGRGNEQFF,TGTGCCAGCAGCTTCCAAGAGGGCAGGGGCAATGAGCAGTTCTTC,NA,TRBV7-2,15,NA,TRBJ2-1
CASSYSRTGRTGELFF,TGTGCCAGCAGTTACTCAAGGACAGGGCGGACCGGGGAGCTGTTTTTT,TRBD1,TRBV6-6,16,NA,TRBJ2-2
CASSEGLTGNYGYTF,TGTGCCAGCAGTGAGGGACTGACGGGAAACTATGGCTACACCTTC,NA,TRBV6-1,15,NA,TRBJ1-2
CASSVAAGGSFSYNEQFF,TGTGCCAGCAGCGTAGCAGCGGGAGGCTCCTTCTCCTACAATGAGCAGTTCTTC,TRBD2,TRBV9,18,NA,TRBJ2-1
CASTGTGGDIGELFF,TGTGCCAGTACGGGGACAGGGGGCGATATCGGGGAGCTGTTTTTT,TRBD1,TRBV19,15,NA,TRBJ2-2
CASSFPRGASYGYTF,TGTGCCAGCAGTTTCCCCAGGGGGGCGTCCTATGGCTACACCTTC,TRBD1,TRBV28,15,NA,TRBJ1-2
CASSLGTDSNQPQHF,TGTGCCAGCTCACTAGGGACAGATAGCAATCAGCCCCAGCATTTT,TRBD1,TRBV18,15,NA,TRBJ1-5
CASLKRGQETQYF,TGTGCCAGCCTAAAGAGAGGGCAAGAGACCCAGTACTTC,NA,TRBV6-1,13,once,TRBJ2-5
CASSEPGRGSSYEQYF,TGTGCCAGCAGTGAACCGGGCAGGGGGAGCTCCTACGAGCAGTACTTC,TRBD1,TRBV6-1,16,NA,TRBJ2-7
CSVETYQGDTQYF,TGCAGCGTTGAAACGTACCAGGGAGATACGCAGTATTTT,NA,TRBV29-1,13,NA,TRBJ2-3
CASSSDRISLNTEAFF,TGTGCCAGCAGCTCAGACAGGATCTCTTTGAACACTGAAGCTTTCTTT,NA,TRBV6-6,16,NA,TRBJ1-1
CASKAESSGANILTF,TGCGCCAGCAAAGCCGAGAGCTCTGGGGCCAACATCCTGACTTTC,NA,TRBV5-1,15,NA,TRBJ2-6
CASSAGGTRRQEQYF,TGCGCCAGCAGCGCCGGGGGGACCCGCCGTCAGGAGCAGTACTTC,TRBD2,TRBV10-2,15,NA,TRBJ2-7
CASSDDSSGANVLTF,TGTGCCAGCAGTGACGACAGCTCTGGGGCCAACGTCCTGACTTTC,NA,TRBV6-4,15,NA,TRBJ2-6
CASSFREYEQYF,TGTGCCAGCAGTTTCCGGGAGTACGAGCAGTACTTC,NA,TRBV28,12,NA,TRBJ2-7
CASMGGTEAFF,TGTGCCAGCATGGGGGGCACTGAAGCTTTCTTT,NA,TRBV19,11,once,TRBJ1-1
CASSPRIEGTGNQPQHF,TGTGCCAGCAGCCCGAGGATCGAAGGGACAGGGAATCAGCCCCAGCATTTT,TRBD1,TRBV5-8,17,NA,TRBJ1-5
CASSGKGQGAYEQFF,TGTGCCAGCAGCGGAAAAGGACAGGGGGCCTATGAGCAGTTCTTC,TRBD1,TRBV5-6,15,NA,TRBJ2-1
CASSAQGARYEQYF,TGTGCCAGCTCCGCACAGGGGGCGCGGTACGAGCAGTACTTC,TRBD1,TRBV18,14,NA,TRBJ2-7
CASSPEEFGSGANVLTF,TGTGCCAGCTCACCCGAGGAGTTCGGGTCTGGGGCCAACGTCCTGACTTTC,NA,TRBV18,17,NA,TRBJ2-6
CAISETVNYGYTF,TGTGCCATCAGTGAGACGGTCAACTATGGCTACACCTTC,NA,TRBV10-3,13,NA,TRBJ1-2